The 7 T cell receptor beta chains listed next were all sequenced from one sample in a study of beta chain features in type 1 diabetes (dated by TCRdb to the late 2010s). The library was produced with the immunoSEQ multiplex PCR assay. The High Capacity cDNA Reverse Transcription Kit was used to reverse transcribe all of the isolated RNA, meaning that expressed TCRB transcripts were what got sequenced. Imported from immuneACCESS, the table was reduced by TCRdb to in-frame sequences with V and J called. These copies leave out some clones; in studies compared against another copy, an unresolved V gene accounts for under half, and the cause of the remainder is not known. This sample has about 240,000 clones in its table, and 27% of those were observed once. The ten largest clonotypes hold about 3.9% of the sample. What was sequenced was central memory CD4+ T cells from blood. The receptors here all came from a man aged 25-40 years in good health.

Concerning this clone itself: The identical CDR3 is also encoded by other nucleotide sequences in the sample. V gene TRBV7-9 combines with J gene TRBJ2-3; unclear D gene. V was trimmed by 1 base and J by 0 bases, leaving 8 bases between them. The length of the CDR3 is 15 residues. Germline CDR1 is SEHNR and CDR2 is FQNEAQ (reference sequence). The CDR3 DNA follows: TGTGCCAGCAGCTTAGGGCTTCCTAGCACAGATACGCAGTATTTT. Translated: CASSLGLPSTDTQYF.

The chain recombines TRBV6-5 with TRBJ2-7; 9 bases agree with TRBD1. Germline loops: CDR1 MNHEY, CDR2 SVGAGI. The CDR3 runs to 14 residues. J gave up 6 bases and V 11 bases, and 14 bases lay outside the gene matches. As DNA, the CDR3 is TGTGCCGTTAGGAGGGGACAGGGAGGAGCCGAGCAGTACTTC. Translating it yields CAVRRGQGGAEQYF.

The rearrangement joins TRBV2 to TRBJ1-6; D is uncertain. The length of the CDR3 is 14 residues. V lost 0 bases and J 14 bases, leaving 14 bases between the germline ends. Germline V gene lookup returns CDR1 SNHLY and CDR2 FYNNEI. CDR3 coding DNA: TGTGCCAGCAGTGAAGCGATGCGGTCCTCGGCCCTCCACTTT. It codes for CASSEAMRSSALHF. Using reference TRBV2 and TRBJ1-6 for the parts outside the CDR3, the full variable domain is EPEVTQTPSHQVTQMGQEVILRCVPISNHLYFYWYRQILGQKVEFLVSFYNNEISEKSEIFDDQFSVERPDGSNFTLKIRSTKLEDSAMYFCASSEAMRSSALHFGNGTRLTVT.

J is TRBJ2-1 and V is TRBV29-1; the match to TRBD1 covers 8 bases. The CDR3 totals 13 residues. The V gene's germline CDR1 is SQVTM and CDR2 ANQGSEA. Unmatched junction bases numbered 0, after V lost 5 bases and J lost 0 bases. CDR3 coding DNA: TGCAGCGTTCAGGGGGCCTCCTACAATGAGCAGTTCTTC. Translating gives CSVQGASYNEQFF.

This clone has only a few counts. The chain employs TRBV28 and TRBJ1-2; D is possibly TRBD1 (6 bases). There are 11 residues in the CDR3. Deletions cut 4 bases from V and 12 bases from J, with 12 bases between. Germline CDR1 and CDR2: MDHEN and SYDVKM. CDR3 amino acids: CASSSGTFDTF. The CDR3 DNA follows: TGTGCCAGCAGTTCCGGGACATTCGACACCTTC.

This clone was counted between two and nine times. The rearrangement joins TRBV19 to TRBJ1-4, with D unresolved. This CDR3 region has 13 residues. The V end was cut by 10 bases, the J end by 4 bases, with 13 bases between. Germline V gene lookup returns CDR1 LNHDA and CDR2 SQIVND (reference sequence). The CDR3 here is CATADGNNEKLFF. DNA for the CDR3: TGTGCCACCGCGGACGGAAATAATGAAAAACTGTTTTTT.

The rearrangement links TRBV19 to TRBJ1-5; 11 nucleotides agree with TRBD1. The CDR3 is 16 amino acids. The V and J ends lost 4 bases and 4 bases, in that order; junction bases with no gene match: 6. Germline loops: CDR1 LNHDA, CDR2 SQIVND (reference sequence). CDR3 bases: TGTGCCAGTAGTAGCCGGACAGGGGGCGCGAATCAGCCCCAGCATTTT. Translating gives CASSSRTGGANQPQHF.